The 23 T cell receptor beta chains in this list originate from one sample, sequenced in a study of shared clonotypes between healthy human individuals. Assay used: immunoSEQ multiplex PCR; TCRdb lists only in-frame clones, some missing. The sample shows under 1,100,000 clones, roughly 80% of them seen only once. Sequenced sample: memory CD4+ T cells sorted from blood. Stated subset: CD45RA-negative fraction. Receptor source: a man between 18 and 29 years old in good health.

Notes on this clone: The junction departs from the called germline gene at one end, perhaps through a read error. The chain links TRBV5-1 to TRBJ2-7, with D perhaps TRBD2 (6 bases). Germline V gene lookup returns CDR1 SGHRS and CDR2 YFSETQ. This CDR3 is built from 15 residues. CDR3 residues: CASSLAEEGIGRRDF. For the CDR3, the DNA is TGCGCCAGCAGCTTGGCCGAGGAGGGAATTGGGCGGCGGGACTTC.

This clone was picked up a small number of times. The chain uses TRBV27 and TRBJ2-7; TRBD2 agrees at 8 bases. The CDR3 runs 14 residues. J lost 2 bases, V lost 3 bases, and 3 bases had no gene match. Germline loops: CDR1 MNHEY, CDR2 SMNVEV (reference sequence). The chain's CDR3 is CASSFGGAPYEQYF. The CDR3, as DNA: TGTGCCAGCAGTTTCGGGGGGGCCCCCTACGAGCAGTACTTC.

This clone was recorded a few times. The rearrangement uses TRBV15 and TRBJ2-1; D unclear. V was cut by 1 base and J by 4 bases, with 11 bases left in between. CDR1 is LNHNV, CDR2 YYDKDF, per germline (reference sequence). The CDR3 is 15 residues long. The CDR3 bases are TGTGCCACCAGCAGAGCCCTGGGTGGATACAATGAGCAGTTCTTC. Translating gives CATSRALGGYNEQFF.

The gene calls are TRBV25-1 and TRBJ1-2; D possibly corresponds to TRBD1 (5 bases). This CDR3 is 14 amino acids long. In germline, CDR1 is MGHDK, CDR2 SYGVNS. The V end lost 5 bases, the J end lost 5 bases, and 15 bases lay between the germline ends. The CDR3 nucleotides read TGTGCCAGCAGTAAAGGGGTACTGGCGTATGGCTACACCTTC. Residues: CASSKGVLAYGYTF.

CDR3 in DNA: TGTGCCAGCAGCAGGGTGGGAGCTAATGAAAAACTGTTTTTT. As protein: CASSRVGANEKLFF. The chain is built from TRBV7-2 and TRBJ1-4; D unresolved. Germline V lookup: CDR1 SGHTA, CDR2 FQGNSA. This CDR3 contains 14 residues. Deletions cut 5 bases from V and 3 bases from J, with 10 bases between.

The V and J genes are TRBV9 and TRBJ2-7; TRBD2 is a possible D gene (5 bases). The V end lost 0 bases, the J end lost 7 bases, and 11 bases lay between the germline ends. Looked up from germline, CDR1 is SGDLS and CDR2 is YYNGEE. CDR3 length equals 13 residues. The CDR3 DNA is TGTGCCAGCAGCGTAGCGGGAAGCCCGGAGCAGTACTTC. Its protein product is CASSVAGSPEQYF.

The rearrangement uses TRBV6-1 and TRBJ2-1; D call uncertain. The CDR3 runs 13 residues. Trimming pared 4 bases from V and 4 bases from J, leaving 8 bases between. Germline loops: CDR1 MNHNS, CDR2 SASEGT. The CDR3: CASSVHVYNEQFF. As DNA, the CDR3 is TGTGCCAGCAGTGTGCACGTTTACAATGAGCAGTTCTTC.

The chain joins TRBV7-9 to TRBJ2-2, with 9 bases identical to TRBD1. The CDR3 runs 15 residues. Germline trimming cut 5 bases from V and 5 bases from J; bases unmatched to any gene: 6. Germline V gene lookup returns CDR1 SEHNR and CDR2 FQNEAQ (reference sequence). Here the CDR3 DNA reads TGTGCCAGCAGCCGTACAGGGGGCGGGACCGGGGAGCTGTTTTTT. Protein sequence: CASSRTGGGTGELFF.

The gene calls are TRBV18 and TRBJ2-7, with D hard to call. V was cut by 5 bases and J by 3 bases, with 11 bases left in between. Germline lookup yields CDR1 KGHSH and CDR2 LQKENI. The length of the CDR3 is 13 residues. The CDR3: CASSKTDRYEQYF. CDR3 nucleotide sequence: TGTGCCAGCTCAAAAACGGACCGCTACGAGCAGTACTTC.

V and J are TRBV18 and TRBJ1-2; 7 nucleotides line up with TRBD1. The germline V gene encodes CDR1 KGHSH and CDR2 LQKENI. The CDR3 contains 14 residues. The trim removed 1 base at V and 7 bases at J, leaving 6 bases unmatched. CDR3 amino acids: CASSPQQGDSGYTF. CDR3 sequence (DNA): TGTGCCAGCTCACCACAGCAGGGGGATTCTGGCTACACCTTC.

The V and J genes are TRBV5-1 and TRBJ1-1; D is undetermined. The CDR3 sequence is 13 residues long. The germline V gene has CDR1 SGHRS and CDR2 YFSETQ. V shed 2 bases and J shed 2 bases, with 7 bases lying between them. Written as DNA, the CDR3 is TGCGCCAGCAGCTTTCAGGATAACACTGAAGCTTTCTTT. Translating gives CASSFQDNTEAFF.

This clone was recorded a few times. This chain uses TRBV5-8 with TRBJ2-3; 7 positions match TRBD2. Per germline, CDR1 SGHTS and CDR2 YDEGEE. Trimming at V came to 7 bases and at J to 4 bases, leaving 12 bases not matched to a gene. The CDR3 contains 15 residues. The CDR3: CASRVGGTGADTQYF. The CDR3 nucleotides read TGTGCCAGCCGGGTCGGGGGGACGGGAGCAGATACGCAGTATTTT.

This chain links TRBV2 with TRBJ2-3; 8 nucleotides match TRBD2. Trimming removed 7 bases from V and 4 bases from J; junction bases left unmatched: 1. CDR3 length equals 12 residues. Germline CDR1 SNHLY, CDR2 FYNNEI. CDR3 region: CASNGRADTQYF. The CDR3 DNA sequence: TGTGCCAGCAACGGGAGGGCAGATACGCAGTATTTT.

In this sample, this clone turned up a few times. This rearrangement joins TRBV5-1 to TRBJ1-1; the D is unclear. This CDR3 spans 14 amino acids. V was pared by 1 base and J by 1 base, with 8 bases between. Germline assignment: CDR1 SGHRS and CDR2 YFSETQ. The DNA of the CDR3 is TGCGCCAGCAGCTTGTCGGAGAAGAACACTGAAGCTTTCTTT. Translating it yields CASSLSEKNTEAFF.

As to this clone: The same CDR3 also results from other DNA sequences found in this sample. The chain uses TRBV2 and TRBJ2-5, with a possible D match to TRBD1 (5 bases). Germline V CDR1 and CDR2: SNHLY, FYNNEI. Trimming cost V 2 bases and J 1 base, with 8 bases left between them. The CDR3 runs 14 residues. The DNA for the CDR3 is TGTGCCAGCAGTGAATCGACAGTCCAAGAGACCCAGTACTTC. It codes for CASSESTVQETQYF.

V is TRBV30 and J is TRBJ1-5; possibly TRBD1 for D (5 bases). Germline assignment: CDR1 GTSNPN and CDR2 SVGIG (reference sequence). This CDR3 has 13 residues. V lost 0 bases and J 5 bases, leaving 8 bases between the germline ends. The CDR3, as DNA: TGTGCCTGGAGTGTAACAGGTTATCAGCCCCAGCATTTT. Its translation: CAWSVTGYQPQHF.

The chain joins TRBV5-6 to TRBJ2-5, with TRBD2 matching 7 bases. The J segment lost 3 bases and the V segment lost 4 bases, leaving 12 bases of the junction unmatched. The germline V gene encodes CDR1 SGHDT and CDR2 YYEEEE. This CDR3 is built from 16 residues. CDR3 region: CASSPSGGGTKETQYF. The CDR3 DNA reads TGTGCCAGCAGCCCGAGTGGCGGGGGTACGAAAGAGACCCAGTACTTC.

This clone turned up a few times. This chain connects TRBV5-1 to TRBJ2-3; 8 bases match TRBD2. The V and J ends lost 4 bases and 4 bases, in that order; junction bases with no gene match: 5. The germline V gene has CDR1 SGHRS and CDR2 YFSETQ. The CDR3 runs 14 residues. In DNA, the CDR3 is TGCGCCAGCAGCCAGACCGGGGGGGCAGATACGCAGTATTTT. It specifies CASSQTGGADTQYF.

This chain connects TRBV4-3 to TRBJ1-2; 7 bases agree with TRBD1. The germline V gene encodes CDR1 LGHNA and CDR2 YSLEER. This CDR3 is 12 amino acids long. V shed 5 bases and J 8 bases; nucleotides not matched to a gene: 5. CDR3 amino acids: CASSATGEGYTF. The CDR3 coding sequence is TGCGCCAGCAGCGCCACAGGGGAGGGCTACACCTTC.

As for this clone: This sequence may be a read error, since a much larger clone differs from it by one base. The CDR3 loop reads CASSSGTSAYNEQFF. The CDR3 region has the DNA TGTGCCAGCAGCTCCGGGACTAGCGCTTACAATGAGCAGTTCTTC. The rearrangement links TRBV9 to TRBJ2-1; 10 bases match TRBD2. Germline CDR1 is SGDLS and CDR2 is YYNGEE. J was trimmed by 4 bases and V by 4 bases; bases with no gene match: 5. The CDR3 is 15 amino acids. Full variable domain (missing parts from reference TRBV9 and TRBJ2-1): DSGVTQTPKHLITATGQRVTLRCSPRSGDLSVYWYQQSLDQGLQFLIQYYNGEERAKGNILERFSAQQFPDLHSELNLSSLELGDSALYFCASSSGTSAYNEQFFGPGTRLTVL.

The chain recombines TRBV20-1 with TRBJ2-7; TRBD2 matches 7 bases. V shed 5 bases and J 5 bases; nucleotides not matched to a gene: 3. In germline, CDR1 is DFQATT, CDR2 SNEGSKA (reference sequence). The CDR3 length is 11 residues. This CDR3 is CSAGGVDEQYF. CDR3 DNA: TGCAGTGCTGGGGGGGTTGACGAGCAGTACTTC.

The CDR3 is CAWRPGSPRSKLFF. CDR3 in DNA: TGTGCCTGGAGGCCAGGGTCCCCTCGTTCAAAACTGTTTTTT. The V call is TRBV30, the J call TRBJ1-4, with a weak D call TRBD1 (5 bases). CDR1 GTSNPN and CDR2 SVGIG come from the germline V gene (reference sequence). CDR3 length: 14 amino acids. V was shortened by 3 bases and J by 10 bases, with 18 bases between the two germline ends.

This chain joins TRBV7-3 and TRBJ2-3; TRBD2 matches 12 bases. This CDR3 spans 17 amino acids. CDR1 is SGHTA and CDR2 is FQGTGA in the germline V gene. J was trimmed by 3 bases and V by 1 base; bases with no gene match: 5. CDR3 bases: TGTGCCAGCAGCTTAATGGGCGGACTAGCGGGAACAGATACGCAGTATTTT. Translation: CASSLMGGLAGTDTQYF.